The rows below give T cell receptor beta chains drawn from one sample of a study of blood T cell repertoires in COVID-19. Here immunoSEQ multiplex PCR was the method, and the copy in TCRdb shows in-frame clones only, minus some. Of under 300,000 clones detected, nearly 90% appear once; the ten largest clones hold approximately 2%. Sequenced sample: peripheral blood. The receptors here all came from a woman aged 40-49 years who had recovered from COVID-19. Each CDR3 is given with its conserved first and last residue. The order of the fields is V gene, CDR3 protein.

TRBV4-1	CASSQYNRGQGIFDEQFF
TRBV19	CASSISVWQGGSPLHF
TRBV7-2	CASSFLTDNTQYF
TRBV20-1	CSASGGQGWQYGYTF
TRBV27	CASSPTGSSYNEQFF
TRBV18	CASSPSAGLIGEQYF
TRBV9	CASSQGGKRDEQYF
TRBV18	CASSPDRDRPTEQYF
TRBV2	CASTPTYEQYF
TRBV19	CASSIAPNRGRGNQPQHF
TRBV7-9	CASSLQGDQPQHF
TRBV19	CASRRRGDDGEQYF
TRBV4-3	CASSQDRRARYNEQFF
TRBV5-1	CASSLDGTGNFDEQFF
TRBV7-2	CASSTRDRGHEQYF
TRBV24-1	CATSEWGGSPKETQYF
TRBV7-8	CASSWGQTSSYEQYF
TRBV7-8	CASSPQSYGYTF
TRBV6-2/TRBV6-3	CASSYSDIFTGQNF
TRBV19	CASSLDYGANVLTF
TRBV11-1	CASSHRQATTDTQYF
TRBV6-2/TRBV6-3	CASSPPPQFEQYF
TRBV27	CASKQGRMHSTDTQYF
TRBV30	CAWNQGAGEKLFF
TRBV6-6	CASSYGGTGFETQYF
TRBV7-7	CASSQQGGETQYF
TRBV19	CASSIGEGYYEQYF
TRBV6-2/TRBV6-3	CASSRFAGTGFNYGYTF
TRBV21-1	CASSKETSGRADTGELFF
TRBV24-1	CATSENREQPQHF
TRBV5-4	CASSPSRTSGRPDTQYF
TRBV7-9	CASSYPSGTGNSPLHF
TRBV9	CASSLTWAGLNEQFF
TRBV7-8	CASGGVAGGGEQFF
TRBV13	CASSLAAWDRGWETQYF